This section outlines one TCR beta chain sequence together with its context. Germline loops: CDR1 SGHVS, CDR2 FNYEAQ. The CDR3 totals 13 residues. Trimming took 5 bases from V and 8 from J; bases not matched to a gene: 5. This entry is derived from a study of blood T cell repertoires in COVID-19. The assay was immunoSEQ multiplex PCR, and TCRdb's table has in-frame clones only and misses some. The sample records 200,000 to 250,000 clones, about 80% being singletons. The sample comprised PBMCs or T cells enriched from blood (not recorded which). This sequence joins TRBV7-6 and TRBJ1-2; 10 bases map to TRBD1. This TCR derives from a man between 60 and 75 years old who had recovered from COVID-19. CDR3 DNA: TGTGCCAGCAGCGGCGGGACAGGGGAAGGCTACACCTTC. Translating it yields CASSGGTGEGYTF.